The TCR beta chain described here comes from a study of blood T cell repertoires in COVID-19. For the study at large: Samples of COVID-19 (acute and convalescent) were obtained from the United States, Italy and Spain. Sources were T cells, B-cell-depleted T cells, or PBMCs; the material itself was cDNA or gDNA.

This clone turned up a few times. In the authors' workflow: By means of reference gene primer amplification, nucleated cell counts were estimated. The assay was immunoSEQ multiplex PCR, and TCRdb's table has in-frame clones only and misses some. V and J calls plus clone size are reproduced from that table; the DNA served to infer D and trimming. The sample contains fewer than 120,000 clones, around 76% of which appear only once. Trimming stripped 5 bases from V and 2 bases from J, with 11 bases between. Germline CDR1 and CDR2: SGHRS and YFSETQ. This CDR3 is built from 14 residues. The chain links TRBV5-1 to TRBJ1-3; D is perhaps TRBD1 (6 bases). The specimen sequenced was peripheral blood. The TCR comes from a woman of 80 years or more with acute or convalescent COVID-19. CDR3 sequence (DNA): TGCGCCAGCAGGCCCGGACAGCCTGGAAACACCATATATTTT. The encoded protein is CASRPGQPGNTIYF.